Each of the 27 T cell receptor beta chains below was sequenced from the same sample in a study of shared clonotypes between healthy human individuals. Clones were read by immunoSEQ multiplex PCR, and TCRdb kept only the in-frame ones, dropping some. Seen here are approximately 2.3 million clones, approximately 93% observed once, and the top ten hold 0.39%. Sequenced sample: naive CD4+ T cells from PBMCs. Subset specified: CD45RA+ positively selected. These TCRs come from a man younger than 30 in good health. Some clones in this sample may be carry-over from other donors' samples.

About this clone: Within the sample, other DNA sequences also encode this same CDR3. This rearrangement joins TRBV6-5 to TRBJ2-3, with D hard to call. The CDR3 length is 13 residues. In germline, CDR1 is MNHEY, CDR2 SVGAGI. V gave up 2 bases and J gave up 0 bases, with 3 bases separating them. Here the CDR3 reads CASSYRSTDTQYF. CDR3 sequence (DNA): TGTGCCAGCAGTTACCGTAGCACAGATACGCAGTATTTT.

The CDR3 reads CASSLFYSGGYEQYF. Written as DNA, the CDR3 is TGTGCCAGCAGTTTATTTTATTCAGGTGGTTACGAGCAGTACTTC. The chain uses TRBV28 and TRBJ2-7; D is ambiguous. The CDR3 loop spans 15 amino acids. The germline V gene encodes CDR1 MDHEN and CDR2 SYDVKM. The V gene lost 1 base and the J gene lost 4 bases, with 14 bases spanning the gap.

A single count supports this clone. The chain carries TRBV29-1 and TRBJ2-1, with D tentatively TRBD2 (6 bases). The CDR3 contains 13 residues. Trimming removed 3 bases at V and 12 bases at J, with 18 bases between. Germline V gene sequence: CDR1 SQVTM, CDR2 ANQGSEA. CDR3 protein: CSVDLEGLSGQFF. The CDR3 DNA sequence: TGCAGCGTTGACTTGGAGGGGCTATCGGGGCAGTTCTTC.

This chain uses TRBV7-9 with TRBJ2-2, with D uncertain. The CDR3 extends over 15 amino acids. CDR1 is SEHNR, CDR2 FQNEAQ, per germline (reference sequence). Trimming stripped 3 bases from V and 3 bases from J, with 11 bases between. Here the CDR3 DNA reads TGTGCCAGCAGCTTTAGTGCGGTGTACACCGGGGAGCTGTTTTTT. It encodes CASSFSAVYTGELFF. Using reference TRBV7-9 and TRBJ2-2 for the parts outside the CDR3, the full variable domain is DTGVSQNPRHKITKRGQNVTFRCDPISEHNRLYWYRQTLGQGPEFLTYFQNEAQLEKSRLLSDRFSAERPKGSFSTLEIQRTEQGDSAMYLCASSFSAVYTGELFFGEGSRLTVL.

The CDR3 DNA reads TGTGCCAGCAGCCTACAGGGGGAGGGGGTCACTGAAGCTTTCTTT. It encodes CASSLQGEGVTEAFF. The rearrangement uses TRBV2 and TRBJ1-1, with 8 bases lining up with TRBD1. The CDR3 length is 15 residues. Germline trimming cut 6 bases from V and 4 bases from J; bases unmatched to any gene: 10. Germline-derived CDR1 and CDR2 are SNHLY and FYNNEI.

This chain uses TRBV19 with TRBJ1-2, with a weak D call TRBD1 (5 bases). Germline values: CDR1 LNHDA, CDR2 SQIVND (reference sequence). The CDR3 has 13 residues. The V gene lost 7 bases and the J gene lost 3 bases, with 12 bases spanning the gap. The CDR3 sequence: CASTPGAYYGYTF. CDR3 sequence (DNA): TGTGCCAGTACCCCCGGGGCCTACTATGGCTACACCTTC.

The chain has TRBV7-3 and TRBJ2-5, with 11 bases fitting TRBD2. Germline CDR1 reads SGHTA; CDR2 reads FQGTGA. V trimming: 4 bases; J trimming: 4 bases; junction bases outside the gene matches: 14. The CDR3 consists of 18 residues. The CDR3 here is CASSSGSGRALGPETQYF. The CDR3 DNA reads TGTGCCAGCAGCTCCGGTAGCGGGAGGGCCCTGGGTCCAGAGACCCAGTACTTC.

The V call is TRBV2, the J call TRBJ1-2, with D perhaps matching TRBD1 (6 bases). The CDR3 runs 14 residues. Germline CDR1 and CDR2: SNHLY and FYNNEI. The V end was cut by 6 bases, the J end by 1 base, with 12 bases between. The CDR3, as DNA: TGTGCCAGCAGGGAGACAGGTTATAACTATGGCTACACCTTC. Its protein product is CASRETGYNYGYTF.

This rearrangement joins TRBV7-2 to TRBJ1-4, with a possible D match to TRBD1 (5 bases). The CDR3 covers 13 residues. Trimming stripped 1 base from V and 7 bases from J, with 7 bases between. The germline CDR1 and CDR2 sequences are SGHTA and FQGNSA. CDR3 in DNA: TGTGCCAGCAGCTTAGAGAGGGGTGAAAAACTGTTTTTT. The encoded protein is CASSLERGEKLFF.

The rearrangement joins TRBV11-3 to TRBJ2-2; D call uncertain. V was cut by 5 bases and J by 0 bases, with 10 bases left in between. This CDR3 has 15 residues. Germline V CDR1 and CDR2: SGHNT, YENEEA. The CDR3 sequence is CASSGVGSNTGELFF. The CDR3 bases are TGTGCCAGCAGCGGGGTGGGCTCGAACACCGGGGAGCTGTTTTTT.

The CDR3: CASSFPRRTGRVFEQYF. CDR3 in DNA: TGTGCCAGCAGTTTTCCCCGCCGGACAGGGAGGGTTTTCGAGCAGTACTTC. The rearrangement links TRBV28 to TRBJ2-7; D may be TRBD1 (8 bases). The CDR3 sequence is 17 residues long. Trimming shortened V by 3 bases and J by 6 bases, and 24 bases separated the two germline ends. Looked up from germline, CDR1 is MDHEN and CDR2 is SYDVKM.

About this clone itself: The same CDR3 is also encoded by other DNA sequences in this sample. The chain carries TRBV11-2 and TRBJ2-3, with 13 bases aligning to TRBD2. Germline CDR1 and CDR2: SGHAT and FQNNGV. V lost 6 bases, J lost 6 bases, and 3 bases stayed unmatched. This CDR3 has 14 amino acids. The CDR3 protein is CASRLAGGTDTQYF. CDR3 bases: TGTGCCAGCAGACTAGCGGGAGGGACGGATACGCAGTATTTT.

The chain has TRBV2 and TRBJ2-7, with 11 positions matching TRBD2. CDR3 length equals 16 residues. Trimming removed 1 base from V and 4 bases from J; junction bases left unmatched: 6. In germline, CDR1 is SNHLY, CDR2 FYNNEI. CDR3 in amino acids: CASSEGPLAGGYEQYF. The CDR3 nucleotides read TGTGCCAGCAGTGAAGGACCGCTAGCGGGAGGTTACGAGCAGTACTTC.

This rearrangement joins TRBV7-9 to TRBJ2-1; the D is unclear. Germline V CDR1 and CDR2: SEHNR, FQNEAQ (reference sequence). V was shortened by 4 bases and J by 5 bases, with 3 bases between the two germline ends. The CDR3 length is 11 residues. CDR3 residues: CASSWNNEQFF. The DNA of the CDR3 is TGTGCCAGCAGCTGGAACAATGAGCAGTTCTTC.

The rearrangement joins TRBV5-8 to TRBJ2-3; the D gene is possibly TRBD2 (5 bases). V shed 3 bases and J shed 3 bases, with 11 bases lying between them. The germline V gene has CDR1 SGHTS and CDR2 YDEGEE. CDR3 length equals 14 residues. Written as DNA, the CDR3 is TGTGCCAGCAGCTCGCTGACGGGGACAGATACGCAGTATTTT. Amino acids: CASSSLTGTDTQYF.

This rearrangement joins TRBV18 to TRBJ2-1, with TRBD2 identical over 8 bases. V was clipped by 0 bases and J by 0 bases; unmatched bases: 4. This CDR3 has 17 residues. Germline values: CDR1 KGHSH, CDR2 LQKENI. CDR3 sequence (DNA): TGTGCCAGCTCACCACCGACTAGCGTTGACTCCTACAATGAGCAGTTCTTC. Its protein product is CASSPPTSVDSYNEQFF.

Written as DNA, the CDR3 is TGTGCCAGCAGTGGCCACGGGACAGGGGGATACGAGCAGTACTTC. This encodes CASSGHGTGGYEQYF. This chain joins TRBV28 and TRBJ2-7; TRBD1 aligns across 11 bases. J gave up 4 bases and V 5 bases, and 7 bases lay outside the gene matches. This CDR3 is built from 15 residues. Germline CDR1 reads MDHEN; CDR2 reads SYDVKM.

On this clone itself: Other nucleotide sequences in the sample specify the same CDR3. The chain recombines TRBV30 with TRBJ2-7; D gene uncertain. The CDR3 consists of 13 residues. CDR1 and CDR2 from the germline V gene are GTSNPN and SVGIG (reference sequence). Between the trimmed V and J ends, which lost 2 bases and 3 bases, there was a span of 11 bases. Written as DNA, the CDR3 is TGTGCCTGGAGTAGAGGAAGAATCTACGAGCAGTACTTC. Amino acids: CAWSRGRIYEQYF.

The rearrangement joins TRBV28 to TRBJ2-6; D is unresolved. CDR1 MDHEN and CDR2 SYDVKM come from the germline V gene. This CDR3 has 16 residues. Trimming left V 6 bases short and J 0 bases short, with 12 bases between. CDR3 DNA: TGTGCCAGCAGCTCCGGGTCTAACTCTGGGGCCAACGTCCTGACTTTC. Its translation: CASSSGSNSGANVLTF.

V usage is TRBV20-1 and J usage is TRBJ1-4; D unclear. V lost 7 bases and J 7 bases, leaving 10 bases between the germline ends. Per the germline V gene, CDR1 is DFQATT and CDR2 is SNEGSKA (reference sequence). This CDR3 spans 11 amino acids. The CDR3 bases are TGCAGTGTCTCGTCTCGTGAAAAACTGTTTTTT. This codes for CSVSSREKLFF.

This chain connects TRBV9 to TRBJ2-7; D remains unclear. V was clipped by 4 bases and J by 2 bases, with 16 bases between them. Germline lookup yields CDR1 SGDLS and CDR2 YYNGEE. CDR3 length: 15 amino acids. CDR3 in amino acids: CASSPPAAHAYEQYF. The CDR3 DNA sequence: TGTGCCAGCAGCCCCCCGGCGGCCCATGCCTACGAGCAGTACTTC. Looking up the rest from reference TRBV9 and TRBJ2-7 gives the full variable domain: DSGVTQTPKHLITATGQRVTLRCSPRSGDLSVYWYQQSLDQGLQFLIQYYNGEERAKGNILERFSAQQFPDLHSELNLSSLELGDSALYFCASSPPAAHAYEQYFGPGTRLTVT.

The rearrangement joins TRBV11-3 to TRBJ2-1, with D unclear. This CDR3 is 13 amino acids long. From germline, CDR1 is SGHNT and CDR2 YENEEA. The V and J ends lost 3 bases and 11 bases respectively, with 14 bases between them. CDR3 sequence (DNA): TGTGCCAGCAGCTTGGCTCTAACCACCCAGCAGTTCTTC. Its protein product is CASSLALTTQQFF. Full variable domain (outside the CDR3, taken from reference TRBV11-3 and TRBJ2-1): EAGVVQSPRYKIIEKKQPVAFWCNPISGHNTLYWYLQNLGQGPELLIRYENEEAVDDSQLPKDRFSAERLKGVDSTLKIQPAELGDSAVYLCASSLALTTQQFFGPGTRLTVL.

Concerning this clone: This same CDR3 is encoded by further DNA sequences in the sample. This rearrangement joins TRBV7-2 to TRBJ2-5; a possible D gene is TRBD2 (6 bases). The CDR3 has 14 amino acids. Germline loops: CDR1 SGHTA, CDR2 FQGNSA. With 1 base removed from V and 5 bases from J, the gap between germline ends came to 11 bases. The CDR3 loop is CASSLGRLGETQYF. The CDR3 DNA sequence: TGTGCCAGCAGCTTAGGTAGACTAGGGGAGACCCAGTACTTC.

V gene TRBV2 combines with J gene TRBJ2-6, with no clear D. The CDR3 contains 13 residues. Between the trimmed V and J ends, which lost 3 bases and 3 bases, there was a span of 3 bases. Germline V gives CDR1 SNHLY, CDR2 FYNNEI. Here the CDR3 reads CASSDGGANVLTF. In DNA form, the CDR3 reads TGTGCCAGCAGTGATGGTGGGGCCAACGTCCTGACTTTC.

The chain links TRBV5-4 to TRBJ2-1; D is unresolved. Trimming stripped 4 bases from V and 6 bases from J, with 11 bases between. In germline, CDR1 is SGHNT, CDR2 YYREEE (reference sequence). The CDR3 loop spans 13 amino acids. The CDR3, as DNA: TGTGCCAGCAGCCTGGGCCCCGTCAATGAGCAGTTCTTC. Its translation is CASSLGPVNEQFF.

The V call is TRBV21-1, the J call TRBJ1-5; the listed D gene, TRBD1, was not tested against the DNA. TRBV21-1 is a pseudogene locus. The CDR3 consists of 14 residues. The CDR3 nucleotides read TGTGCCAGCAGCACACAGGGGAGGAATCAGCCCCAGCATTTT. The encoded protein is CASSTQGRNQPQHF.

The V and J genes are TRBV18 and TRBJ1-5; maybe TRBD1 (5 bases). Germline lookup yields CDR1 KGHSH and CDR2 LQKENI. This CDR3 is 15 amino acids long. The V end was cut by 3 bases, the J end by 5 bases, with 14 bases between. The CDR3 loop is CASSPGTADYQPQHF. For the CDR3, the DNA is TGTGCCAGCTCACCTGGGACCGCAGACTATCAGCCCCAGCATTTT.